Many counts were recorded for the clone carrying this T cell receptor beta chain. Its antigen is as yet unknown. Template switching by 5'RACE produced TCR cDNA, adding a universal primer site and UMIs. TCRdb fed the 5' RACE reads into MiXCR, producing one record per CDR3 protein. The table records 250,000 or so distinct CDR3 sequences, around 6.7% of them present only once. This specimen belongs to a study of T cells after yellow fever vaccination. Overall study findings and caveats: The CD4 and CD8 compartments had a small share of their clonotypes in common. It was a weaker secondary response, yet one that peaked faster, at day 5 versus 15.

Germline CDR1 is SGHRS and CDR2 is YFSETQ. This CDR3 is 15 amino acids long. V lost 1 base, J lost 4 bases, and 11 bases lay in between. This receptor was obtained from a man aged 25-40 years who received the YFV17D yellow fever vaccine. The genes are TRBV5-1 and TRBJ2-2, with D hard to call. The material was CD4+ T cells sorted from PBMCs, obtained on the day of the yellow fever booster vaccination. The CDR3 sequence is CASSLTQAFTGELFF. The CDR3 DNA is TGCGCCAGCAGCTTGACGCAGGCGTTCACCGGGGAGCTGTTTTTT.